The next 26 T cell receptor beta chains were all read from a single sample in a study of cytomegalovirus exposure and HLA in healthy donors. Primers included in the PCR were 60 Vbeta and 13 Jbeta primers. TCRdb keeps only in-frame clones here, not all; method: immunoSEQ multiplex PCR. Found here are around 150,000 clones, 80% of them singletons; the top ten hold over 0.95%. Sequenced sample: PBMCs. All receptors derive from a woman between 50 and 59 years old in good health and CMV-seronegative.

CDR3 protein: CASSLMPYSNQPQHF. The CDR3 bases are TGTGCCAGCAGTTTAATGCCCTATAGCAATCAGCCCCAGCATTTT. The chain links TRBV6-5 to TRBJ1-5; the D is unclear. CDR1 is MNHEY, CDR2 SVGAGI, per germline. The CDR3 has 15 residues. Trimming took off 4 bases at V and 0 bases at J, with 10 bases between the two ends.

This chain connects TRBV28 to TRBJ1-4; TRBD1 matches at 7 bases. The germline gives CDR1 MDHEN, CDR2 SYDVKM. V shed 6 bases and J 5 bases; nucleotides not matched to a gene: 6. This CDR3 spans 14 amino acids. The chain's CDR3 is CASSRDSLNEKLFF. Written as DNA, the CDR3 is TGTGCCAGCAGCCGGGACAGTCTCAATGAAAAACTGTTTTTT. Drawing the rest from reference TRBV28 and TRBJ1-4, the complete variable domain is DVKVTQSSRYLVKRTGEKVFLECVQDMDHENMFWYRQDPGLGLRLIYFSYDVKMKEKGDIPEGYSVSREKKERFSLILESASTNQTSMYLCASSRDSLNEKLFFGSGTQLSVL.

This clone was seen a handful of times. The gene calls are TRBV12-5 and TRBJ2-3; 8 nucleotides align to TRBD2. In germline, CDR1 is LGHNT, CDR2 FRNRAP. V trimming: 1 base; J trimming: 2 bases; junction bases outside the gene matches: 2. This CDR3 has 15 amino acids. CDR3 region: CASGLGAGDTDTQYF. In nucleotides, the CDR3 is TGTGCTAGTGGTTTGGGAGCGGGAGACACAGATACGCAGTATTTT.

The V call is TRBV9, the J call TRBJ2-7; 7 nucleotides match TRBD1. Germline V CDR1 and CDR2: SGDLS, YYNGEE. The CDR3 totals 15 residues. The trim removed 0 bases at V and 4 bases at J, leaving 7 bases unmatched. CDR3 DNA sequence: TGTGCCAGCAGCGTAGGTCCTGGGACAGTTTACGAGCAGTACTTC. It encodes CASSVGPGTVYEQYF.

This chain uses TRBV30 with TRBJ2-5; tentative D call: TRBD1 (5 bases). Trimming stripped 2 bases from V and 1 base from J, with 14 bases between. Per germline, CDR1 GTSNPN and CDR2 SVGIG (reference sequence). CDR3 length: 15 residues. The CDR3 region has the DNA TGTGCCTGGAGTTCCACTACAGGCCTCCAAGAGACCCAGTACTTC. Amino acid sequence: CAWSSTTGLQETQYF.

The chain couples TRBV6-5 to TRBJ1-3, with D perhaps matching TRBD1 (5 bases). V dropped 0 bases and J dropped 7 bases, with 13 bases sitting between them. Germline CDR1 is MNHEY and CDR2 is SVGAGI. CDR3 size: 15 residues. CDR3 DNA: TGTGCCAGCAGTTACTCCCAGGGCACGCGGAACACCATATATTTT. Amino acids: CASSYSQGTRNTIYF.

The chain uses TRBV14 and TRBJ1-6; D may be TRBD1 (6 bases). The CDR3 is 17 residues long. The V and J ends lost 2 bases and 3 bases respectively, with 14 bases between them. Germline CDR1 SGHDN, CDR2 FVKESK. Here the CDR3 DNA reads TGTGCCAGCAGCCAACTCAGGGGTGAAGGCTATAATTCACCCCTCCACTTT. Protein product: CASSQLRGEGYNSPLHF.

J is TRBJ2-2 and V is TRBV2; 9 bases match TRBD1. Germline V gene data show CDR1 as SNHLY and CDR2 as FYNNEI. This CDR3 contains 15 residues. Losses at the gene ends were 8 bases for V and 3 bases for J; bases not matched to a gene: 7. CDR3 in amino acids: CASSFWTGDTGELFF. The CDR3, as DNA: TGTGCCAGCTCGTTTTGGACAGGGGACACCGGGGAGCTGTTTTTT.

V and J are TRBV27 and TRBJ2-1; D is ambiguous. Germline CDR1 and CDR2: MNHEY and SMNVEV (reference sequence). Deletions cut 0 bases from V and 6 bases from J, with 6 bases between. The CDR3 totals 13 residues. As DNA, the CDR3 is TGTGCCAGCAGTTTATCGAACATCAATGAGCAGTTCTTC. This codes for CASSLSNINEQFF.

Of note for this clone: The junction shows a germline mismatch at one end, possibly a read error. Other nucleotide sequences in the sample specify the same CDR3. The rearrangement joins TRBV7-7 to TRBJ2-2, with TRBD2 matching 9 bases. Germline V gene sequence: CDR1 SSHAT, CDR2 FNYEAQ (reference sequence). The CDR3 has 17 residues. CDR3 region: CASSLELSSGNTGELFF. The CDR3 coding sequence is TGTGCTAGCAGCTTAGAACTTTCTAGCGGGAACACCGGGGAACTGTTTTTT. The variable domain in full, completed from reference TRBV7-7 and TRBJ2-2, reads GAGVSQSPRYKVTKRGQDVTLRCDPISSHATLYWYQQALGQGPEFLTYFNYEAQPDKSGLPSDRFSAERPEGSISTLTIQRTEQRDSAMYRCASSLELSSGNTGELFFGEGSRLTVL.

The chain combines TRBV7-9 with TRBJ1-4; 9 bases line up with TRBD1. The junction had 5 bases not matched to a gene; V was cut back by 4 bases and J by 8 bases. The CDR3 spans 14 residues. Germline CDR1 SEHNR, CDR2 FQNEAQ (reference sequence). CDR3 in DNA: TGTGCCAGCAGCTACGGACAGGGGAACGAAAAACTGTTTTTT. Protein product: CASSYGQGNEKLFF.

This rearrangement joins TRBV23-1 to TRBJ2-3; the D gene is possibly TRBD2 (6 bases). TRBV23-1 is identified as an open reading frame with a role that is uncertain. The CDR3 runs 20 residues. V was cut by 0 bases and J by 3 bases, with 25 bases left in between. The CDR3, as DNA: TGCGCCAGCAGTCAATCCCTACTTTTTCGGGAGCCCGGTGGAACAGATACGCAGTATTTT. Its translation: CASSQSLLFREPGGTDTQYF.

The gene calls are TRBV9 and TRBJ1-1, with TRBD1 as a possible D gene (5 bases). Trimming cost V 0 bases and J 6 bases, with 12 bases left between them. The CDR3 runs to 14 residues. Germline V gene lookup returns CDR1 SGDLS and CDR2 YYNGEE. In nucleotides, the CDR3 is TGTGCCAGCAGCGTAGACAGACGGGGGTCTGAAGCTTTCTTT. This codes for CASSVDRRGSEAFF.

The CDR3 here is CASSRAGEGAEQFF. The CDR3 bases are TGTGCCAGCTCACGAGCGGGGGAGGGGGCTGAGCAGTTCTTC. This chain uses TRBV7-2 with TRBJ2-1, with a weak D call TRBD2 (8 bases). V gave up 8 bases and J gave up 9 bases, with 20 bases separating them. This CDR3 is 14 amino acids long. The germline V gene encodes CDR1 SGHTA and CDR2 FQGNSA.

The V and J genes are TRBV27 and TRBJ1-1, with D possibly TRBD1 on 5 matching bases. Germline CDR1 and CDR2: MNHEY and SMNVEV (reference sequence). Between the trimmed V and J ends, which lost 5 bases and 7 bases, there was a span of 14 bases. This CDR3 spans 13 amino acids. CDR3 DNA sequence: TGTGCCAGCAGTCTTCCGGGCAGGGATGAAGCTTTCTTT. Encoded protein: CASSLPGRDEAFF.

The chain links TRBV5-1 to TRBJ2-1; TRBD2 aligns across 14 bases. Trimming cost V 2 bases and J 6 bases; bases outside gene matches: 7. The CDR3 has 17 amino acids. Germline V gives CDR1 SGHRS, CDR2 YFSETQ. This CDR3 is CASSFSSTSGRGNEQFF. The CDR3 bases are TGCGCCAGCAGCTTCTCGTCGACTAGCGGGAGGGGCAATGAGCAGTTCTTC.

This clone appeared a single time. The chain uses TRBV6-1 and TRBJ2-7; TRBD2 matches at 7 bases. The CDR3 is 15 residues long. After removal of 4 bases from V and 0 bases from J, the junction contained 6 bases not matched to a gene. Germline CDR1 and CDR2: MNHNS and SASEGT. The CDR3 spells CASSGRETVSYEQYF. The CDR3 DNA reads as TGTGCCAGCAGTGGGCGGGAGACCGTCTCCTACGAGCAGTACTTC.

The V gene is TRBV19, the J gene TRBJ1-3; 8 nucleotides agree with TRBD1. Germline CDR1 reads LNHDA; CDR2 reads SQIVND (reference sequence). The V gene end was trimmed by 8 bases and the J gene end by 4 bases; junction bases not matched to a gene: 16. The CDR3 loop spans 17 amino acids. The CDR3 is CASGRVGQGQKGNTIYF. CDR3 bases: TGTGCCAGTGGACGGGTCGGACAGGGCCAAAAGGGAAACACCATATATTTT.

This clone was seen only a few times. The chain links TRBV27 to TRBJ2-7, with 10 bases that match TRBD1. Trimming cost V 8 bases and J 4 bases; bases outside gene matches: 5. Germline V gene lookup returns CDR1 MNHEY and CDR2 SMNVEV (reference sequence). This CDR3 region has 13 residues. The CDR3 sequence is CASGDRGRYEQYF. CDR3 nucleotides: TGTGCCAGCGGGGACAGGGGACGATACGAGCAGTACTTC.

This clone was found a few times. The gene calls are TRBV7-2 and TRBJ2-7; maybe TRBD2 (5 bases). This CDR3 is 12 amino acids long. V lost 1 base and J lost 6, with 7 bases in between. Germline V lookup: CDR1 SGHTA, CDR2 FQGNSA. CDR3 nucleotides: TGTGCCAGCAGCTTAGGAGGGATCGAGCAGTACTTC. Protein sequence: CASSLGGIEQYF.

The rearrangement joins TRBV5-8 to TRBJ2-1; tentatively, D is TRBD2 (6 bases). Looked up from germline, CDR1 is SGHTS and CDR2 is YDEGEE. CDR3 size: 13 residues. Trimming stripped 0 bases from V and 7 bases from J, with 8 bases between. This CDR3 is CASSLARGNEQFF. CDR3 DNA sequence: TGTGCCAGCAGCTTGGCCCGGGGGAATGAGCAGTTCTTC.

This rearrangement joins TRBV6-1 to TRBJ2-3; 10 bases are a match to TRBD2. From germline, CDR1 is MNHNS and CDR2 SASEGT. This CDR3 comprises 17 residues. V shed 4 bases and J 2 bases; nucleotides not matched to a gene: 9. CDR3 DNA sequence: TGTGCCAGCAGTGGACTTCCCGGGACTAGCGACACAGATACGCAGTATTTT. It translates to CASSGLPGTSDTDTQYF.

The rearrangement joins TRBV14 to TRBJ2-2, with D possibly being TRBD2 (5 bases). There are 16 residues in the CDR3. V was trimmed by 1 base and J by 1 base, leaving 10 bases between them. The germline V gene encodes CDR1 SGHDN and CDR2 FVKESK. CDR3 sequence reads: CASSQARTLNTGELFF. CDR3 DNA sequence: TGTGCCAGCAGCCAAGCGAGGACTTTGAACACCGGGGAGCTGTTTTTT.

The chain has TRBV20-1 and TRBJ2-3, with D possibly matching TRBD1 (5 bases). CDR3 size: 11 residues. CDR1 and CDR2 from the germline V gene are DFQATT and SNEGSKA (reference sequence). V shed 4 bases and J shed 6 bases, with 8 bases lying between them. CDR3 amino acids: CSATRQDTQYF. CDR3 nucleotide sequence: TGCAGTGCTACCAGACAGGATACGCAGTATTTT.

This clone was counted between two and nine times. The chain carries TRBV11-2 and TRBJ1-3; D is undetermined. The CDR3 totals 14 residues. Germline CDR1 is SGHAT and CDR2 is FQNNGV. V shed 4 bases and J shed 6 bases, with 13 bases lying between them. CDR3 in DNA: TGTGCCAGCAGCTCCCCTCGGGATCCAAACACCATATATTTT. It specifies CASSSPRDPNTIYF.

CDR3 bases: TGCGCCAGCAGCGGGACCGGGACAGTCAACACAAACTATGGCTACACCTTC. It translates to CASSGTGTVNTNYGYTF. The V call is TRBV5-1, the J call TRBJ1-2, with 7 bases identical to TRBD1. CDR1 is SGHRS, CDR2 YFSETQ, per germline. CDR3 length: 17 amino acids. V trimming: 4 bases; J trimming: 2 bases; junction bases outside the gene matches: 14.